This entry features one TCR beta chain sequence. The target antigen is unknown. These data belong to a study of OX40 agonist ivuxolimab in advanced cancers. Broader study findings: Relative to CD4+, CD8+ T cells held more expanded clones on average. Circulating CD4+ and CD8+ T cells showed clonal expansion by week 6 at 0.1 to 3.0 mg/kg.

This CDR3 comprises 13 residues. V was trimmed by 7 bases and J by 0 bases, leaving 10 bases between them. Germline assignment: CDR1 LNHDA and CDR2 SQIVND (reference sequence). Here immunoSEQ multiplex PCR was the method, and the copy in TCRdb shows in-frame clones only, minus some. The table lists under 100,000 clones, 90% of them singletons. This receptor was obtained from an adult with an advanced solid tumor such as melanoma, head and neck, liver or kidney cancer. The input for sequencing was CD4+ or CD8+ T cells sorted from blood, taken in a trial of the OX40 agonist ivuxolimab. The gene calls are TRBV19 and TRBJ2-7; tentative D call: TRBD2 (5 bases). CDR3 DNA: TGTGCCAGTACCTCACGGGGCTCCTACGAGCAGTACTTC. It translates to CASTSRGSYEQYF.